The T cell receptor beta chain under discussion was sequenced for a study of cytomegalovirus exposure and HLA in healthy donors. Study at large: Genotyping showed roughly 76% of over 350 donors falling in the Caucasian-associated ancestry cluster. Notes on the study in general: Accounts indicate the classifier identified cytomegalovirus status with strong specificity and sensitivity.

The germline gives CDR1 MNHEY, CDR2 SMNVEV (reference sequence). Between the trimmed V and J ends, which lost 6 bases and 4 bases, there was a span of 19 bases. The CDR3 has 15 residues. Vbeta (60) and Jbeta (13) primers were used in the PCR. TCRdb's table, derived via immunoSEQ multiplex PCR, lists solely in-frame clones and lacks some. The table has over 150,000 clones, more than 75% seen once. Points on this clone: What it recognizes is unknown.

The receptor was derived from a woman aged 40 to 55 in good health and CMV-seropositive. Sample: PBMCs. The chain couples TRBV27 to TRBJ2-7; perhaps TRBD2 as D (8 bases). CDR3 nucleotide sequence: TGTGCCAGCAGGCTCGGGGGGGACAGAACTTACGAGCAGTACTTC. It codes for CASRLGGDRTYEQYF.